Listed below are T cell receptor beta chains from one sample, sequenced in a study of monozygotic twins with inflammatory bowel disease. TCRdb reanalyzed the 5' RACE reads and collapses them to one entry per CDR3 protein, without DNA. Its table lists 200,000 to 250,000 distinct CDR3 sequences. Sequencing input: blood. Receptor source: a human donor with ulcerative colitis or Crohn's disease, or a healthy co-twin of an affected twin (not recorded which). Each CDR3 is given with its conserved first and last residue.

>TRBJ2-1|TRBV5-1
CASSPSGAGALNEQFF
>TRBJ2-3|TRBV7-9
CASSSWTDSTDTQYF
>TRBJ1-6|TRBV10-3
CAISALGQGNSPLHF
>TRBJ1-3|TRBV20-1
CSARDPAGSGNTIYF
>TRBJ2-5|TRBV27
CASRIPSGGAMETQYF
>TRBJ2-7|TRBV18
CASSPRLPLDSSYEQYF
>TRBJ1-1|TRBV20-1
CSAKRGLDTEAFF
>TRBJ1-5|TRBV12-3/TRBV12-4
CASTRGGSVQPQHF
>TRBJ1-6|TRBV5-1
CASSQDARDRGRPYNSPLHF
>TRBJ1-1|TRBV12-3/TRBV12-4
CASTPREFLNTEAFF
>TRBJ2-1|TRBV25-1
CASSLGQPRYNEQFF
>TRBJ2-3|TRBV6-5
CASSYSTSGGPDTQYF
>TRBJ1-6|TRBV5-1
CASSLGVFGADESPLHF
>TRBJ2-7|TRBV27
CASSLTSGGYEQYF
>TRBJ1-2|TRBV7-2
CASSLVPPGQGVYGYTF
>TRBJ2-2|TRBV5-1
CASNPGSANTGELFF
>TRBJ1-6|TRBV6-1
CASSESPVGSPLHF
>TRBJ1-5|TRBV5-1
CASSLDGNDHQPQHF
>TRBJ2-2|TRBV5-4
CASSRGGTVNTGELFF
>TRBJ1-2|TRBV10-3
CAITTSRDPGYGYTF
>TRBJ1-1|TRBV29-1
CSVRAESKNTEAFF
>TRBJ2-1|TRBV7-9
CASSLAVASHGEQFF
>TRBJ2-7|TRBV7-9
CASSSSRGYYEQYF
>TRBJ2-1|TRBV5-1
CASSWGLGNEQFF
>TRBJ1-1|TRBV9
CASSPVVGPSRNTEAFF
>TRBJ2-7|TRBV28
CASSSSRLAGAGEQYF
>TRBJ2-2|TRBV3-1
CASSQDYGELFF
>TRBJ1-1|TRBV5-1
CASSLGGARTEAFF
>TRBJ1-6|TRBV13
CASSLRRVSPLHF
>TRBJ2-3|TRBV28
CASTDEDTQYF
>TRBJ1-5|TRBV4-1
CASSQAGSYSNQPQHF
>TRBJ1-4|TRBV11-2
CASSETLQEANEKLFF
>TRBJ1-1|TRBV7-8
CASSLVGRGYTEAFF
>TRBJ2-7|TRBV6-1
CASTELALYEQYF
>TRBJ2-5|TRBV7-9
CASSPRTSGAEGETQYF
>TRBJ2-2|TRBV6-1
CASSEGLAGGTGELIF
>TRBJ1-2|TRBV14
CASSQVEDGGYTF
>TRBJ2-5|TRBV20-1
CSARRQGFSETQYF
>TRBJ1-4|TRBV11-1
CASSLETGDRAIGGEKLFF
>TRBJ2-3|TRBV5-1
CASRSGTTDYF
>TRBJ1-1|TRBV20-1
CSARFQGNTEAFF
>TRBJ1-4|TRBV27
CASSWTGYDEKLFF
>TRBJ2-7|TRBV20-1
CSASLWDREAEQYF
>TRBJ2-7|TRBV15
CATVVPELNSYEQYF
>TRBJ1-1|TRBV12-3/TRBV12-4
CASSFSLGTATFEAFF
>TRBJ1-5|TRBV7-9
CASSLVRRSNQPQHF
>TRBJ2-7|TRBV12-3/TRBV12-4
CASRAGTGALEQYF
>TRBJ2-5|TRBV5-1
CASSWGQDRETQYF
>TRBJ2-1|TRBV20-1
CSAPPGQGTNEQFF
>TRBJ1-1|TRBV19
CASAEAARANTEAFF
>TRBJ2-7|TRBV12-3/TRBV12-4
CASALQGYEQYF
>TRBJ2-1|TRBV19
CASSINPGGADEQFF
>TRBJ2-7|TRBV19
CASSMANEPYEQYF